This T cell receptor (beta chain) originates from a study of blood T cell repertoires in COVID-19. Study at large: PBMCs, B-cell-depleted T cells, or T cells provided the cDNA or gDNA that made up the material.

The data were produced by immunoSEQ multiplex PCR, yet TCRdb's version contains in-frame clones alone and is incomplete. The sample includes hundreds of thousands of clones, about 87% of them seen just once. Trimming took off 5 bases at V and 1 base at J, with 17 bases between the two ends. The CDR3 sequence is 16 residues long. Germline-derived CDR1 and CDR2 are LNHDA and SQIVND (reference sequence). V gene TRBV19 combines with J gene TRBJ1-1; no reliable D call. Material for sequencing was PBMCs or T cells enriched from blood (not recorded which). The clonotype originates from a woman aged 45-60 years who had recovered from COVID-19. The CDR3 nucleotides are TGTGCCAGTAGTGCTTATCCCCGGGCGGGGAACACTGAAGCTTTCTTT. It is translated as CASSAYPRAGNTEAFF.